A single sample is the source of the 20 T cell receptor beta chains below, sequenced in a study of memory CD4+ T cells and cytomegalovirus serostatus. Single viable CD3+CD4+CD8-CD45RO+ cells were sorted as the memory CD4+ T cells. Clones were read by immunoSEQ multiplex PCR, and TCRdb kept only the in-frame ones, dropping some. The table has more than 40,000 clones, around 80% seen once. The specimen sequenced was memory CD4+ T cells from blood. Every receptor here comes from an adult in good health and CMV-seronegative.

This clone has just a few counts. V gene TRBV19 combines with J gene TRBJ2-1, with 7 bases lining up with TRBD1. Trimming at V came to 3 bases and at J to 9 bases, leaving 11 bases not matched to a gene. CDR3 length: 15 residues. The germline gives CDR1 LNHDA, CDR2 SQIVND (reference sequence). The CDR3 nucleotides are TGTGCCAGTAGTATTAGGGGACAGTCTTTCGGTGAGCAGTTCTTC. Its translation: CASSIRGQSFGEQFF.

V usage is TRBV19 and J usage is TRBJ2-1; weak D call: TRBD2 (6 bases). CDR1 is LNHDA and CDR2 is SQIVND in the germline V gene (reference sequence). The CDR3 runs to 14 residues. With 9 bases removed from V and 4 bases from J, the gap between germline ends came to 16 bases. This chain's CDR3 is CASQRASDYNEQFF. The CDR3 coding sequence is TGTGCCAGCCAGAGGGCTAGCGATTACAATGAGCAGTTCTTC.

The rearrangement joins TRBV5-6 to TRBJ2-7, with a tentative D call TRBD1 (6 bases). Germline loops: CDR1 SGHDT, CDR2 YYEEEE. V was cut by 0 bases and J by 3 bases, with 13 bases left in between. There are 15 residues in the CDR3. Here the CDR3 DNA reads TGTGCCAGCAGCTTGGGGGATAGGACAGTCTACGAGCAGTACTTC. Translation gives CASSLGDRTVYEQYF.

The chain combines TRBV19 with TRBJ1-2, with 8 bases fitting TRBD1. V gave up 7 bases and J gave up 2 bases; unmatched junction bases: 6. The CDR3 consists of 14 residues. Germline values: CDR1 LNHDA, CDR2 SQIVND (reference sequence). The DNA for the CDR3 is TGTGCCAGTAACCCGGACAGGGACAACTATGGCTACACCTTC. Translated, it gives CASNPDRDNYGYTF.

The chain is built from TRBV30 and TRBJ1-1; 9 nucleotides agree with TRBD1. After removal of 3 bases from V and 3 bases from J, the junction contained 5 bases not matched to a gene. The CDR3 has 14 amino acids. Germline CDR1 reads GTSNPN; CDR2 reads SVGIG (reference sequence). CDR3 nucleotides: TGTGCCTGGAGGGCCGGGACAGGGTACACTGAAGCTTTCTTT. This codes for CAWRAGTGYTEAFF.

V gene TRBV4-3 combines with J gene TRBJ1-4, with D maybe TRBD1 (5 bases). CDR1 is LGHNA and CDR2 is YSLEER in the germline V gene. The length of the CDR3 is 16 residues. V was cut by 0 bases and J by 3 bases, with 11 bases left in between. The CDR3 sequence: CASSQEFPRANEKLFF. CDR3 DNA sequence: TGCGCCAGCAGCCAAGAGTTCCCCAGGGCTAATGAAAAACTGTTTTTT.

The chain recombines TRBV30 with TRBJ2-5, with TRBD1 matching over 7 bases. V was pared by 3 bases and J by 3 bases, with 7 bases of the junction left unmatched. This CDR3 has 14 residues. Germline V gives CDR1 GTSNPN, CDR2 SVGIG (reference sequence). The CDR3 protein is CAWSAGTAKETQYF. Here the CDR3 DNA reads TGTGCCTGGAGCGCCGGGACAGCGAAAGAGACCCAGTACTTC.

This clone was seen a few times. V and J are TRBV11-2 and TRBJ1-1; 7 bases are shared with TRBD1. In germline, CDR1 is SGHAT, CDR2 FQNNGV. The CDR3 runs 14 residues. With 4 bases clipped from V and 7 bases from J, the junction kept 9 bases outside the gene matches. The CDR3 DNA is TGTGCCAGCAGCTCACTGACAGGGAGGGGTGAAGCTTTCTTT. It yields the protein CASSSLTGRGEAFF.

This rearrangement joins TRBV2 to TRBJ2-2; D is uncertain. V lost 4 bases, J lost 2 bases, and 8 bases lay in between. The germline gives CDR1 SNHLY, CDR2 FYNNEI. The CDR3 runs 14 residues. The DNA of the CDR3 is TGTGCCAGCAGTGTGACTGGAAACACCGGGGAGCTGTTTTTT. It encodes CASSVTGNTGELFF.

This clone appeared a few times. The gene calls are TRBV19 and TRBJ2-5; 7 nucleotides match TRBD2. V was pared by 4 bases and J by 4 bases, with 6 bases of the junction left unmatched. Germline CDR1 and CDR2: LNHDA and SQIVND (reference sequence). CDR3 size: 14 residues. The CDR3 DNA reads TGTGCCAGTAGTAGCGGGAGTGGTGTAGAGACCCAGTACTTC. Protein: CASSSGSGVETQYF.

CDR3 sequence (DNA): TGCGCCAGCAGCTTGGACGCGGGAGGAGGGGATACGCAGTATTTT. Translated, it gives CASSLDAGGGDTQYF. The V call is TRBV5-1, the J call TRBJ2-3; 8 bases are a match to TRBD2. J was trimmed by 6 bases and V by 0 bases; bases with no gene match: 6. This CDR3 region has 15 residues. The germline CDR1 and CDR2 sequences are SGHRS and YFSETQ.

Relative to its sample, this clone is medium-sized. V is TRBV18 and J is TRBJ2-3, with TRBD2 matching over 7 bases. The CDR3 runs to 16 residues. Germline CDR1 reads KGHSH; CDR2 reads LQKENI. V lost 3 bases, J lost 4 bases, and 10 bases stayed unmatched. The CDR3 protein is CASSPRGGSGADTQYF. The CDR3 DNA reads as TGTGCCAGCTCACCCCGTGGCGGGAGTGGGGCAGATACGCAGTATTTT. The variable domain in full, with the rest retrieved from reference TRBV18 and TRBJ2-3, is NAGVMQNPRHLVRRRGQEARLRCSPMKGHSHVYWYRQLPEEGLKFMVYLQKENIIDESGMPKERFSAEFPKEGPSILRIQQVVRGDSAAYFCASSPRGGSGADTQYFGPGTRLTVL.

Regarding this clone: In the same sample, other DNA sequences code for this CDR3. The gene calls are TRBV4-1 and TRBJ2-7; D remains ambiguous. With 0 bases removed from V and 2 bases from J, the gap between germline ends came to 11 bases. The germline gives CDR1 MGHRA, CDR2 YSYEKL. The CDR3 contains 15 residues. CDR3 loop: CASSQDPTLTYEQYF. Here the CDR3 DNA reads TGCGCCAGCAGCCAAGACCCTACTCTGACCTACGAGCAGTACTTC.

The chain employs TRBV25-1 and TRBJ2-3; the D call may be TRBD1 or TRBD2 (7 bases each). Trimming took off 6 bases at V and 4 bases at J, with 20 bases between the two ends. This CDR3 is 16 amino acids long. CDR1 MGHDK and CDR2 SYGVNS come from the germline V gene. The CDR3 is CASRGGAGGEADTQYF. The CDR3 DNA reads TGTGCCAGCAGAGGGGGGGCAGGGGGTGAGGCAGATACGCAGTATTTT.

This clone was picked up one time. J is TRBJ1-5 and V is TRBV28, with 8 bases aligning to TRBD1. J lost 9 bases, V lost 4 bases, and 8 bases had no gene match. The germline V gene has CDR1 MDHEN and CDR2 SYDVKM. The CDR3 is 14 residues long. In DNA form, the CDR3 reads TGTGCCAGCAGTTCCCCAGGGGGCCCCTGGCCCCAGCATTTT. Its protein is CASSSPGGPWPQHF.

DNA of the CDR3: TGTGCTAGTGGGACTAGCGGGAGGAAGGACATCTCCTACGAGCAGTACTTC. Its translation: CASGTSGRKDISYEQYF. This sequence joins TRBV12-5 and TRBJ2-7, with TRBD2 identical over 13 bases. Germline CDR1 is LGHNT and CDR2 is FRNRAP. V shed 6 bases and J 0 bases; nucleotides not matched to a gene: 8. The CDR3 has 17 residues.

The chain employs TRBV25-1 and TRBJ2-3; tentative D call: TRBD2 (6 bases). The CDR3 sequence is 15 residues long. V lost 6 bases to trimming and J lost 2 bases, with 15 bases between them. Looked up from germline, CDR1 is MGHDK and CDR2 is SYGVNS. CDR3 sequence (DNA): TGTGCCAGCAGAGGGAGTCGCGGGATCACAGATACGCAGTATTTT. Translated, it gives CASRGSRGITDTQYF.

Worth noting for this clone: The same CDR3 is also encoded by other DNA sequences in this sample. The V and J genes are TRBV7-2 and TRBJ2-7; D perhaps matches TRBD1 (6 bases). CDR1 and CDR2 from the germline V gene are SGHTA and FQGNSA. Trimming stripped 1 base from V and 2 bases from J, with 9 bases between. The CDR3 totals 14 residues. As DNA, the CDR3 is TGTGCCAGCAGCTTAGGGCGACAGGCCTACGAGCAGTACTTC. It specifies CASSLGRQAYEQYF.

This chain connects TRBV5-8 to TRBJ2-3; D possibly corresponds to TRBD1 (6 bases). Germline V lookup: CDR1 SGHTS, CDR2 YDEGEE. Trimming left V 4 bases short and J 7 bases short, with 19 bases between. The CDR3 runs 15 residues. DNA of the CDR3: TGTGCCAGCAGCCCCATCGGCCTAAGGGGGAATACGCAGTATTTT. It yields the protein CASSPIGLRGNTQYF.

V and J are TRBV15 and TRBJ1-4, with D unclear. Germline V gene lookup returns CDR1 LNHNV and CDR2 YYDKDF (reference sequence). The length of the CDR3 is 16 residues. Trimming took 5 bases from V and 4 from J, leaving 17 bases between them. This chain's CDR3 is CATSRFQGGVNEKLFF. DNA of the CDR3: TGTGCCACCAGCCGCTTCCAAGGCGGGGTTAATGAAAAACTGTTTTTT. Filled out from reference TRBV15 and TRBJ1-4, the complete variable domain reads DAMVIQNPRYQVTQFGKPVTLSCSQTLNHNVMYWYQQKSSQAPKLLFHYYDKDFNNEADTPDNFQSRRPNTSFCFLDIRSPGLGDTAMYLCATSRFQGGVNEKLFFGSGTQLSVL.